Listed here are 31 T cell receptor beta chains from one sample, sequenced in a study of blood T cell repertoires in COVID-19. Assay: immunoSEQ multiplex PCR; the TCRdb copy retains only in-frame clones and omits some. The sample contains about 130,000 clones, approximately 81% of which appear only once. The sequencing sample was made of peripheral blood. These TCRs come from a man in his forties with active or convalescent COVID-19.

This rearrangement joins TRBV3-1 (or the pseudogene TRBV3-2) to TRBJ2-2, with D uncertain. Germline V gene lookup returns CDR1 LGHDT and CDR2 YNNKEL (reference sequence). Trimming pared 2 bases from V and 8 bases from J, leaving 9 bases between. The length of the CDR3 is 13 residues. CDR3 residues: CASSQTLRGELFF. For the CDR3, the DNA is TGTGCCAGCAGCCAAACCCTACGTGGGGAGCTGTTTTTT.

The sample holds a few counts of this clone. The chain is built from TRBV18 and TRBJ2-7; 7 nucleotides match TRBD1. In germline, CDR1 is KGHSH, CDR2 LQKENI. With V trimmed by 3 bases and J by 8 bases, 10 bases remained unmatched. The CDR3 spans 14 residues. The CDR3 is CASSPGGDSIKQYF. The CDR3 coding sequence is TGTGCCAGCTCACCCGGTGGGGACAGTATCAAGCAGTACTTC.

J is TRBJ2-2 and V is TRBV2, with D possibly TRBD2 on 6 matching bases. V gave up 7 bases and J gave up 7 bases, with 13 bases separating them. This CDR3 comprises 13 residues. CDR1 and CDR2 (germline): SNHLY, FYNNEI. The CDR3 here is CASTGGTGGELFF. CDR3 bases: TGTGCCAGCACCGGAGGGACGGGCGGGGAGCTGTTTTTT.

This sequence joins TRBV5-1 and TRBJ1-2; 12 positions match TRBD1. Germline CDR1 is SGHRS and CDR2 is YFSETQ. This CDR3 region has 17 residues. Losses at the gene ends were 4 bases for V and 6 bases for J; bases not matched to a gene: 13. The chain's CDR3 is CASSRTTGTGGAHGYTF. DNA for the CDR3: TGCGCCAGCAGCCGTACAACCGGGACAGGGGGCGCACATGGCTACACCTTC.

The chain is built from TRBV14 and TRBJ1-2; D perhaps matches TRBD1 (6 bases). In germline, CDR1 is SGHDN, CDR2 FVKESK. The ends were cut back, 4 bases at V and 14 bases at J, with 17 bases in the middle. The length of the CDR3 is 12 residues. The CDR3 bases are TGTGCCAGCAGCCCCCTACAGGGTGGAAAAACCTTC. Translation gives CASSPLQGGKTF.

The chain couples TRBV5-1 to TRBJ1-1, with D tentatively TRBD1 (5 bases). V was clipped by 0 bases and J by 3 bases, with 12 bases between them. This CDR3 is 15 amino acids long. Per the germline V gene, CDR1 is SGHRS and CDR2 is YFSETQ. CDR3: CASSLDPEGDTEAFF. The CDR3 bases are TGCGCCAGCAGCTTGGATCCGGAAGGGGACACTGAAGCTTTCTTT.

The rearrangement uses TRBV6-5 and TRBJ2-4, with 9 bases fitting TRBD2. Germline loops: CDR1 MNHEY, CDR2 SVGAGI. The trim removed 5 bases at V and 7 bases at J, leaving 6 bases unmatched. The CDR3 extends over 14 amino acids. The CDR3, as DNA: TGTGCCAGCAGTAGGCGGGAGGGGGAGAACATTCAGTACTTC. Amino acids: CASSRREGENIQYF.

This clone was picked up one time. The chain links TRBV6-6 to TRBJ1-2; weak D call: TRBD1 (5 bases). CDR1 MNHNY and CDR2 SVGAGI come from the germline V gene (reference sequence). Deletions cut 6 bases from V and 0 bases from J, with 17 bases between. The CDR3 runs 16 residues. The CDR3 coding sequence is TGTGCCAGCAGGTCTAATTTAGGGGATACTAACTATGGCTACACCTTC. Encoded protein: CASRSNLGDTNYGYTF.

CDR3: CASSLGPGEGSEAFF. The DNA for the CDR3 is TGTGCCAGCAGCTTAGGCCCCGGGGAGGGGTCTGAAGCTTTCTTT. The chain recombines TRBV7-2 with TRBJ1-1; D may be TRBD1 (5 bases). Germline V lookup: CDR1 SGHTA, CDR2 FQGNSA. Trimming removed 1 base at V and 6 bases at J, with 15 bases between. The CDR3 sequence is 15 residues long. The whole variable domain, remainder taken from reference TRBV7-2 and TRBJ1-1, is GAGVSQSPSNKVTEKGKDVELRCDPISGHTALYWYRQSLGQGLEFLIYFQGNSAPDKSGLPSDRFSAERTGGSVSTLTIQRTQQEDSAVYLCASSLGPGEGSEAFFGQGTRLTVV.

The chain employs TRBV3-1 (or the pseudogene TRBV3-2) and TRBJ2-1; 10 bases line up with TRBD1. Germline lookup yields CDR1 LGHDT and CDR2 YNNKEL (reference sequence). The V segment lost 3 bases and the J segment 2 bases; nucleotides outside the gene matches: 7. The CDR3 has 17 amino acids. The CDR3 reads CASSHGRTGGTYNEQFF. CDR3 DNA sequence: TGTGCCAGCAGCCATGGTCGGACAGGGGGGACCTACAATGAGCAGTTCTTC.

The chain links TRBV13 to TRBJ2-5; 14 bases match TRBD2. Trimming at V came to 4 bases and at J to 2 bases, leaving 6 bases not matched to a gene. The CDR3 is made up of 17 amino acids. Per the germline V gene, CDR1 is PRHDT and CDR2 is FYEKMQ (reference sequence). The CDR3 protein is CASSSRLAGGPQETQYF. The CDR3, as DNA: TGTGCCAGCAGCTCCCGACTAGCGGGAGGGCCGCAAGAGACCCAGTACTTC.

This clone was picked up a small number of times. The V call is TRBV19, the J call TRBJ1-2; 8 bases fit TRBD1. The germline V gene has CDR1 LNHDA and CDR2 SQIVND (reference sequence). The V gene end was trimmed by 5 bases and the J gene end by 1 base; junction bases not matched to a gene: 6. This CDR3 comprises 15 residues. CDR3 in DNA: TGTGCCAGTAGTTCCGGACAGGGCAATAACTATGGCTACACCTTC. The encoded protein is CASSSGQGNNYGYTF.

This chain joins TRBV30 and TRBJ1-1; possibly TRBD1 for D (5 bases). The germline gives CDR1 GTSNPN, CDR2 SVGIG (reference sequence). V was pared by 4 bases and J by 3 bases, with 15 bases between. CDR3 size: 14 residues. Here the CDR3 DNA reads TGTGCCTGGATCGACGACAGCTACGACACTGAAGCTTTCTTT. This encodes CAWIDDSYDTEAFF.

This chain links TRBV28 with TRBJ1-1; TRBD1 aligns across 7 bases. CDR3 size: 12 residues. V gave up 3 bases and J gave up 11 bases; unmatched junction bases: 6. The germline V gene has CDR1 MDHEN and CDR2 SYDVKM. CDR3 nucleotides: TGTGCCAGCAGTTTTCAAGGGGGCGCCGCTTTCTTT. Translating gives CASSFQGGAAFF.

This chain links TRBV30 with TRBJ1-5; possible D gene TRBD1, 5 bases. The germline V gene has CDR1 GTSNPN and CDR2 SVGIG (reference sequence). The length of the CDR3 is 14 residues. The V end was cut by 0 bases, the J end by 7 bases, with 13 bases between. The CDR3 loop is CAWSVKGYGQPQHF. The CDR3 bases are TGTGCCTGGAGTGTAAAGGGGTATGGACAGCCCCAGCATTTT.

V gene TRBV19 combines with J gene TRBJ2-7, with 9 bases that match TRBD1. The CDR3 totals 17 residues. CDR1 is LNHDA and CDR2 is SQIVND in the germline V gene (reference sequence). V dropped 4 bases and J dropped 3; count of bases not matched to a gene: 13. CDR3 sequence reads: CASSTPLWDRAFYEQYF. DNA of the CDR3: TGTGCCAGTAGTACCCCCCTCTGGGACAGGGCGTTCTACGAGCAGTACTTC. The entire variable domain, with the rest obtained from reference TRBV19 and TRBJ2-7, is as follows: DGGITQSPKYLFRKEGQNVTLSCEQNLNHDAMYWYRQDPGQGLRLIYYSQIVNDFQKGDIAEGYSVSREKKESFPLTVTSAQKNPTAFYLCASSTPLWDRAFYEQYFGPGTRLTVT.

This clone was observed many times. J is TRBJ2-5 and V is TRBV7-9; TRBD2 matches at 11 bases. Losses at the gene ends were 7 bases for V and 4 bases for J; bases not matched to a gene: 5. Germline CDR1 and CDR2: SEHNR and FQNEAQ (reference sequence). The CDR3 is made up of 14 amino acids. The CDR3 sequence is CASTLAGGGETQYF. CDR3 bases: TGTGCCAGCACCCTAGCGGGAGGCGGAGAGACCCAGTACTTC.

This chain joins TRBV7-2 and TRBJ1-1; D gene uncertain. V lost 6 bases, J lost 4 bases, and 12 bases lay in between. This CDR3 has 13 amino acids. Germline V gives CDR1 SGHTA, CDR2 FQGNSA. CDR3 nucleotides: TGTGCCAGCAGGTTACCGAGGAGCACTGAAGCTTTCTTT. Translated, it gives CASRLPRSTEAFF.

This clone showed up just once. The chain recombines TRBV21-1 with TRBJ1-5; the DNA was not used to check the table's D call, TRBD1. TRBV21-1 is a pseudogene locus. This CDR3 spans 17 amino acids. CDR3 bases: TGTGCCAGCAGCAAAGAGGTCCAGGGGCCGAGCAATCAGCCCCAGCATTTT. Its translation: CASSKEVQGPSNQPQHF.

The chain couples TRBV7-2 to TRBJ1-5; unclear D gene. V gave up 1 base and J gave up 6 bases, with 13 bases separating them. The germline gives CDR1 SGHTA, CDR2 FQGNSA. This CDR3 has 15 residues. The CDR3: CASSLGGAETQPQHF. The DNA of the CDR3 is TGTGCCAGCAGCTTAGGGGGAGCAGAGACTCAGCCCCAGCATTTT.

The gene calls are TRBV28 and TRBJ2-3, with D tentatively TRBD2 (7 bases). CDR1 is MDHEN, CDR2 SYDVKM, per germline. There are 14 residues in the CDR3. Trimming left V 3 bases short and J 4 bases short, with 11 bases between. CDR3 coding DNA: TGTGCCAGCAGTTTTAGGGGGGGCCCAGATACGCAGTATTTT. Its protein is CASSFRGGPDTQYF.

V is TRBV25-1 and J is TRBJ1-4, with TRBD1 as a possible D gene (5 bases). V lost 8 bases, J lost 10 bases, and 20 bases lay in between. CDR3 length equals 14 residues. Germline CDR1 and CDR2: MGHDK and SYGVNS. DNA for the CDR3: TGTGCCAGCGGGGTGTCGCGGCAGGGTGGAAAACTGTTTTTT. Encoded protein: CASGVSRQGGKLFF.

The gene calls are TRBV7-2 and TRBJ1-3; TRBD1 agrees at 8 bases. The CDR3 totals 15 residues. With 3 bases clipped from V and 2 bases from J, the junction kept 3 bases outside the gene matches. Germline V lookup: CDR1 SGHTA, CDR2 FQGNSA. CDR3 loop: CASSLSRGPGNTIYF. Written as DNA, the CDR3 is TGTGCCAGCAGCTTGAGCAGGGGGCCTGGAAACACCATATATTTT. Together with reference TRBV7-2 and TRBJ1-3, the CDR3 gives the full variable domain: GAGVSQSPSNKVTEKGKDVELRCDPISGHTALYWYRQSLGQGLEFLIYFQGNSAPDKSGLPSDRFSAERTGGSVSTLTIQRTQQEDSAVYLCASSLSRGPGNTIYFGEGSWLTVV.

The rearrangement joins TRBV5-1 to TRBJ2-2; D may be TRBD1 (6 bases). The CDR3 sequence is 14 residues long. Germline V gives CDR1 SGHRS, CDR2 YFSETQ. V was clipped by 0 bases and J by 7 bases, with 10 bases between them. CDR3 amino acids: CASSLDRAGGELFF. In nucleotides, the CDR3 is TGCGCCAGCAGCTTGGACAGGGCGGGCGGGGAGCTGTTTTTT.

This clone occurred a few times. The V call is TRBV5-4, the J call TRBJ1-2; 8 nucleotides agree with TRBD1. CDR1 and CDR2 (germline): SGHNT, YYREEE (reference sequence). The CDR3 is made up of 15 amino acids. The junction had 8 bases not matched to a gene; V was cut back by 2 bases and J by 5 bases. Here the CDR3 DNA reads TGTGCCAGCAGCTTCGGGAATCAGGGGGCGTATGGCTACACCTTC. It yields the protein CASSFGNQGAYGYTF. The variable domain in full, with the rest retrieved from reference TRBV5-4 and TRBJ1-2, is ETGVTQSPTHLIKTRGQQVTLRCSSQSGHNTVSWYQQALGQGPQFIFQYYREEENGRGNFPPRFSGLQFPNYSSELNVNALELDDSALYLCASSFGNQGAYGYTFGSGTRLTVV.

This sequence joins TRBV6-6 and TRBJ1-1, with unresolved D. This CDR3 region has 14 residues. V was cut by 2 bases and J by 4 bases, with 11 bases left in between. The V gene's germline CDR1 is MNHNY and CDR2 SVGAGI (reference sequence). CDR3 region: CASSYAGEGTEAFF. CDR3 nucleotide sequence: TGTGCCAGCAGTTACGCTGGGGAGGGCACTGAAGCTTTCTTT.

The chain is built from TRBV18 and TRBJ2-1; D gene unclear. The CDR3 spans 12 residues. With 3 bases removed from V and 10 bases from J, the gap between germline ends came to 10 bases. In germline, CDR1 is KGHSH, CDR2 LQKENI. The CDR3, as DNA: TGTGCCAGCTCACCTCGTTCCAGGGAGCAGTTCTTC. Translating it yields CASSPRSREQFF.

CDR3: CATSRAGEANYGYTF. The CDR3 nucleotides are TGTGCCACCAGCAGAGCAGGGGAAGCTAACTATGGCTACACCTTC. The rearrangement uses TRBV15 and TRBJ1-2, with D possibly matching TRBD1 (6 bases). Trimming stripped 1 base from V and 0 bases from J, with 9 bases between. In germline, CDR1 is LNHNV, CDR2 YYDKDF (reference sequence). This CDR3 comprises 15 residues.

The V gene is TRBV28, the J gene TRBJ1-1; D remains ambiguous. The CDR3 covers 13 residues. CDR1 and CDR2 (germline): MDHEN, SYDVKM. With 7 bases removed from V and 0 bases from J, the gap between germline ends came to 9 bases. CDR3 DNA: TGTGCCAGCACCTCGGGGTTGAACACTGAAGCTTTCTTT. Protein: CASTSGLNTEAFF.

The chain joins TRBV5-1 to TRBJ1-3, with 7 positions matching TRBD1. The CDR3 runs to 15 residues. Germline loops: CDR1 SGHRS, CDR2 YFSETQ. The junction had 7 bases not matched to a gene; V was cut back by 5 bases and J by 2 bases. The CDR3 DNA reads TGCGCCAGCAGGGCGGGGGGGACAGCTGGAAACACCATATATTTT. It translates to CASRAGGTAGNTIYF.

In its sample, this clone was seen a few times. The CDR3 is CASSLRTGVVNEQFF. CDR3 coding DNA: TGTGCCAGCAGCCTAAGGACAGGGGTGGTCAATGAGCAGTTCTTC. This rearrangement joins TRBV5-6 to TRBJ2-1; 9 bases fit TRBD1. V dropped 4 bases and J dropped 6; count of bases not matched to a gene: 8. Germline-derived CDR1 and CDR2 are SGHDT and YYEEEE. The CDR3 is made up of 15 amino acids.